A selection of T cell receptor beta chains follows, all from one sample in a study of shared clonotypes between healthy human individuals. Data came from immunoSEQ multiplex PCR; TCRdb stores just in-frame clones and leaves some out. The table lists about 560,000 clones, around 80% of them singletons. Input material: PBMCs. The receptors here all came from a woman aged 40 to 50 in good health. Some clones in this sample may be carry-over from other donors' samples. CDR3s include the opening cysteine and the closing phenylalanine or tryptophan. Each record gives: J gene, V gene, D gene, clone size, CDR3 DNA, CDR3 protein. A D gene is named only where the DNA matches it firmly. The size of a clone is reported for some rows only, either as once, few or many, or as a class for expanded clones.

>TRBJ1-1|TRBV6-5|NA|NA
TGTGCCAGCGTCCAGGGCACTGAAGCTTTCTTT
CASVQGTEAFF
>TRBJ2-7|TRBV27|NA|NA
TGTGCCAGCAGTTTATCAGGAACAGCGGTCTACGAGCAGTACTTC
CASSLSGTAVYEQYF
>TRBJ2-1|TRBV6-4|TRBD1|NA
TGTGCCAGCAGTGACCGACAGGGGGCTCGCAATGAGCAGTTCTTC
CASSDRQGARNEQFF
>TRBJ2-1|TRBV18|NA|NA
TGTGCCAGCTCACCAAACAACGCTCTAGCTGGCGGAGAGCAGTTCTTC
CASSPNNALAGGEQFF
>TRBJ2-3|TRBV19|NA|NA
TGTGGGGGCACAGATACGCAGTATTTT
CGGTDTQYF
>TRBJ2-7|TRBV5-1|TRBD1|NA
TGCGCCAGCAGCCCGACAGGGAGCTCCTACGAGCAGTACTTC
CASSPTGSSYEQYF
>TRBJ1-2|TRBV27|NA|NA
TGTGCCAGCAGTTTAAATCAGGGGAGCTACACCTTC
CASSLNQGSYTF
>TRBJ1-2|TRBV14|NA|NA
TGTGCCAGCAGCCAAGATCTTGGGAACTATGGCTACACCTTC
CASSQDLGNYGYTF
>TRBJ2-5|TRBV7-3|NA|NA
TGTGCCAGCAGCCCCCGGGGAGGCGGCCAAGAGACCCAGTACTTC
CASSPRGGGQETQYF
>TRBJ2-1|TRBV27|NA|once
TGTGCCAGCAGTACCGCCTATGGACTCCAAGGAGGGAATGAGCAGTTCTTC
CASSTAYGLQGGNEQFF
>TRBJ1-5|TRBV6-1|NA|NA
TGTGCCAGCAGTGGGGGATCTAGCAATCAGCCCCAGCATTTT
CASSGGSSNQPQHF
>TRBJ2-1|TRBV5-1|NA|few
TGCGCCAGCAGCTTAGAGAATCTCTACAATGAGCAGTTCTTC
CASSLENLYNEQFF
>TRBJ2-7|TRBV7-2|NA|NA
TGTGCCAGCAGCTTAAGGGGGTACGAGCAGTACTTC
CASSLRGYEQYF
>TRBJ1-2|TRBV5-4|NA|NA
TGTGCCAGCAGCTTAGAAAACTATGGCTACACCTTC
CASSLENYGYTF
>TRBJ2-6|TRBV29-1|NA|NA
TGCAGCGCCAAGGGTTCTGGGGCCAACGTCCTGACTTTC
CSAKGSGANVLTF
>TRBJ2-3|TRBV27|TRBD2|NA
TGTGCCAGCAGTTTGGGAGCGGGAGGTTGGGATACGCAGTATTTT
CASSLGAGGWDTQYF
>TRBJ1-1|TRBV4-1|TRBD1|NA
TGCGCCAGACCCCGAGGGGGGAGGGGGCGCAGGGGCACTGAAGCTTTCTTT
CARPRGGRGRRGTEAFF
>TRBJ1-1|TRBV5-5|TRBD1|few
TGTGCCAGCAGCCCGGAGGGACAAGGGGGCTTAGGAGCTTTCTTT
CASSPEGQGGLGAFF
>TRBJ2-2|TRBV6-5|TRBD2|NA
TGTGCCAGCAGCTGGACTAGCGGGAGCGCCGGGGAGCTGTTTTTT
CASSWTSGSAGELFF
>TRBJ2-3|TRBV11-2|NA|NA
TGTGCCAGCAGCTTAATCGTGGGAGGTAGCACAGATACGCAGTATTTT
CASSLIVGGSTDTQYF
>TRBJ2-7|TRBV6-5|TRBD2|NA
TGTGCCAGCAGTGGATGGACTAGCGGCCACGAGCAGTACTTC
CASSGWTSGHEQYF
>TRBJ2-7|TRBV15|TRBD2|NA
TGTGCCACCAGGGACGGGGGGACCTACGAGCAGTACTTC
CATRDGGTYEQYF
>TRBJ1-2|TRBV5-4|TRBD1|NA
TGTGCCAGCAGCCTAGGACAGGGGGCAGATGGCTACACCTTC
CASSLGQGADGYTF
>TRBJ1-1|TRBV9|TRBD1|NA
TGTGCCGCGCACAGGGGAACTGAAGCTTTCTTT
CAAHRGTEAFF
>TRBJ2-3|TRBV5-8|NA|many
TGTGCCAGCAGCTTGCTCAGAGATACGCAGTATTTT
CASSLLRDTQYF
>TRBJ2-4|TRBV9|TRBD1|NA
TGTGCCAGCAGCGTCGGGACAGGGGATGGGATTCAGTACTTC
CASSVGTGDGIQYF
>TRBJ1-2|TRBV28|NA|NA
TGTGCCAGCATTTCTGGACAGACCTATGGCTACACCTTC
CASISGQTYGYTF
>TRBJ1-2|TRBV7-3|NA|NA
TGTGCCAGCAGCTTATCCGGCTATGGCTACACCTTC
CASSLSGYGYTF
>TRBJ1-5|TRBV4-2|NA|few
TGTGCCAGCAGCCAAGGACGGAATCAGCCCCAGCATTTT
CASSQGRNQPQHF
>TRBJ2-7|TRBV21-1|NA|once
TGTGCCAGCAATCCTGGGAGAAGGTTC
CASNPGRRF
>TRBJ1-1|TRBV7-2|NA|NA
TGTGCCAGCAGATACAACGGGGTAGTCGGCACTGAAGCTTTCTTT
CASRYNGVVGTEAFF
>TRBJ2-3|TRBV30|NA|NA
TGTGCCTGGAGTGCGAGTTTACCCGCAGATACGCAGTATTTT
CAWSASLPADTQYF
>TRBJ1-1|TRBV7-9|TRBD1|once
TGTGCCAGCAGCCCCGGGACAGTGAACACTGAAGCTTTCTTT
CASSPGTVNTEAFF
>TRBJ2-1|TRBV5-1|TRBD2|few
TGCGCCAGCAGCCCCCGAGGGCTAGCGGGAGGGCAAAATGAGCAGTTCTTC
CASSPRGLAGGQNEQFF
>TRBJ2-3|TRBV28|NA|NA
TGTGCCAGCAGTTTTGCGGCAGGGGGGCCAGATACGCAGTATTTT
CASSFAAGGPDTQYF
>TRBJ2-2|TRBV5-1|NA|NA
TGCGCCAGCAGCTTGGATCGGACGGGAACCGGGGAGCTGTTTTTT
CASSLDRTGTGELFF
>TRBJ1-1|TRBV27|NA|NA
TGTGCCAGCAGTCCTTTGGTCGGGGATTTGGCTGAAGCTTTCTTT
CASSPLVGDLAEAFF
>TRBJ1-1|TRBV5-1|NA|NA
TGCGCCAGCAGCTTGACAGGGATGAACACTGAAGCTTTCTTT
CASSLTGMNTEAFF
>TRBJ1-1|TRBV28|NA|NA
TGTGCCAGCAGCTCTTCACAGGGTATGAACACTGAAGCTTTCTTT
CASSSSQGMNTEAFF
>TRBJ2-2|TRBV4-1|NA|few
TGCGCCAGCAGCCAAGCCGTTCCGCGACGGGAGCTGTTTTTT
CASSQAVPRRELFF
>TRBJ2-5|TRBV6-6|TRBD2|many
TGTGCCAGCAGTTACTCGACGGAGGGAGGGGAGACCCAGTACTTC
CASSYSTEGGETQYF
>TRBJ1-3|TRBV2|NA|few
TGTGCCAGCAGTGTGCAGGGAAACACCATATATTTT
CASSVQGNTIYF
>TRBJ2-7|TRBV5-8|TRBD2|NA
TGTGCCAGCAGCCTCGGGACTAGCGGGATCTACGAGCAGTACTTC
CASSLGTSGIYEQYF
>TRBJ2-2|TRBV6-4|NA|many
TGTGCCAGCACCAGAGACCCCGAAGTAACCGGGGAGCTGTTTTTT
CASTRDPEVTGELFF
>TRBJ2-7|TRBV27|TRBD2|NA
TGTGCCAGCAGTTTCGATCCTAGCGGGAGCGGCGAGCAGTACTTC
CASSFDPSGSGEQYF
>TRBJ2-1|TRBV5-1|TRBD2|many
TGCGCCAGCAGCTTGGGGTCTAGCGGGTGGTCAAATGAGCAGTTCTTC
CASSLGSSGWSNEQFF
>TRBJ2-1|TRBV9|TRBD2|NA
TGTGCCAGCAGCCCTTTAGCGGGAGGGGGCTGGGGCAATGAGCAGTTCTTC
CASSPLAGGGWGNEQFF
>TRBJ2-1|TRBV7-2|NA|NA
TGTGCCAGCAGCTTATCAGCGGGACAATACAATGAGCAGTTCTTC
CASSLSAGQYNEQFF
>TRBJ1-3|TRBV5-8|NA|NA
TGTGCCAGCAGCTTGGGGGACTCAACTGGAAACACCATATATTTT
CASSLGDSTGNTIYF
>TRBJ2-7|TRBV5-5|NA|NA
TGTGCCAGCAGCTTGAAACCCGACTTCCTAAGCTCCTACGAGCAGTACTTC
CASSLKPDFLSSYEQYF
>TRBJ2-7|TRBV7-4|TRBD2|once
TGTGCCAGCAGCCCCTGCGGGGCGGGAGAAGGGACCTACGAGCAGTACTTC
CASSPCGAGEGTYEQYF
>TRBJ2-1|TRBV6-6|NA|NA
TGTGCCAGCAGCCGCACTTTCGACTTATCCTACAATGAGCAGTTCTTC
CASSRTFDLSYNEQFF
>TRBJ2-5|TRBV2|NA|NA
TGTGCCAGCTGTCCATTGATGGGTGAGACCCAGTACTTC
CASCPLMGETQYF
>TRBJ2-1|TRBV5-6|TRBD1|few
TGTGCCAGCAGCTTTTATGACAGGGGATCCCACAATGAGCAGTTCTTC
CASSFYDRGSHNEQFF
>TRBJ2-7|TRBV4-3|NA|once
TGCGCCAGCAGCCAAGACCTAGTTTCCCGCGAGCAGTACTTC
CASSQDLVSREQYF
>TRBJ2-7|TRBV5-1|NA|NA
TGCGCCAGCAGCTGGGGGGATCCAACCTACGAGCAGTACTTC
CASSWGDPTYEQYF
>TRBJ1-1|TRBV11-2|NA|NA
TGTGCCAGCAGCTTCCCGGGGGTGGTGCGGGGTAACACTGAAGCTTTCTTT
CASSFPGVVRGNTEAFF
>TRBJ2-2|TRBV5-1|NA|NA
TGCGCCAGCAGCCCTCTTTGGGGCCCTCCGGGTACCGGGGAGCTGTTTTTT
CASSPLWGPPGTGELFF
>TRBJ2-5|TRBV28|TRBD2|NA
TGTGCCAGCATTCCTTCCTCGAGGACTAGCCTTCCCCTAGAGACCCAGTACTTC
CASIPSSRTSLPLETQYF